The rows below give T cell receptor beta chains drawn from one sample of a study of T cells in Graves' hyperthyroidism and ophthalmopathy. TCRdb recomputed calls from the multiplex PCR reads with MiXCR, one row per CDR3 protein. The sample lists around 210,000 distinct CDR3 sequences, about a sixth occurring once. The sample was blood. The receptor set was obtained from a woman between 45 and 60 years old with Graves' hyperthyroidism. Each CDR3 is given with its conserved first and last residue. D genes are given only for firm matches. Some rows mark clone size as missing; the rest say once, few, many or name a class of expanded clone.

d_call: NA; clone_size: few; v_call: TRBV5-1; j_call: TRBJ2-7; cdr3_nt: TGCGCCAGCAGCTTGGTCGGGGTTTTCTACGAGCAGTACTTC; cdr3_aa: CASSLVGVFYEQYF
d_call: NA; clone_size: NA; v_call: TRBV3-1; j_call: TRBJ1-2; cdr3_nt: TGTGCCAGCAGCCAATTCCGATGGGTCGGGAACTATGGCTACACCTTC; cdr3_aa: CASSQFRWVGNYGYTF
d_call: TRBD2; clone_size: many; v_call: TRBV7-8; j_call: TRBJ2-7; cdr3_nt: TGTGCCAGCAGCTTTACTAGCGGGAGGGATGAGCAGTACTTC; cdr3_aa: CASSFTSGRDEQYF
d_call: NA; clone_size: many; v_call: TRBV30; j_call: TRBJ2-7; cdr3_nt: TGTGCCTGGAGAGGGCCCCCCACCTACGAGCAGTACTTC; cdr3_aa: CAWRGPPTYEQYF
d_call: TRBD2; clone_size: few; v_call: TRBV3-1; j_call: TRBJ2-5; cdr3_nt: TGTGCCAGCAGCCACATTCAGCCGGGACTAGCGGGAGAGACCCAGTACTTC; cdr3_aa: CASSHIQPGLAGETQYF
d_call: NA; clone_size: many; v_call: TRBV6-6; j_call: TRBJ1-4; cdr3_nt: TGTGCCAGCAGTTACTCGAACCCAGGCGGGGGGAATGAAAAACTGTTTTTT; cdr3_aa: CASSYSNPGGGNEKLFF
d_call: NA; clone_size: NA; v_call: TRBV5-6; j_call: TRBJ1-1; cdr3_nt: TGTGCCAGCAGCTTTGACCGCCTTGGGGCTTTCTTT; cdr3_aa: CASSFDRLGAFF
d_call: NA; clone_size: few; v_call: TRBV18; j_call: TRBJ2-7; cdr3_nt: TGTGCCAGCTCACCCGACACGATTACCTACGAGCAGTACTTC; cdr3_aa: CASSPDTITYEQYF
d_call: NA; clone_size: few; v_call: TRBV20-1; j_call: TRBJ2-7; cdr3_nt: TGCAGTGCTAGAGTTGGTCGGGTTTACTACGAGCAGTACTTC; cdr3_aa: CSARVGRVYYEQYF
d_call: NA; clone_size: many; v_call: TRBV6-8; j_call: TRBJ2-7; cdr3_nt: TGTGCCAGCCCTACCGGCGTCAACGAGCAGTACTTC; cdr3_aa: CASPTGVNEQYF
d_call: NA; clone_size: NA; v_call: TRBV6-1; j_call: TRBJ2-1; cdr3_nt: TGTGCCAGCAGGGTAGGGCTCGCGCAGTTCTTC; cdr3_aa: CASRVGLAQFF
d_call: NA; clone_size: many; v_call: TRBV6-1; j_call: TRBJ1-2; cdr3_nt: TGTGCCAGCAGTGAATACAGGCCGAACTATGGCTACACCTTC; cdr3_aa: CASSEYRPNYGYTF
d_call: TRBD1; clone_size: many; v_call: TRBV2; j_call: TRBJ1-6; cdr3_nt: TGTGCCAGCAGTGGGGGGACAGGAAATCCTTCACCCCTCCACTTT; cdr3_aa: CASSGGTGNPSPLHF
d_call: TRBD2; clone_size: NA; v_call: TRBV5-1; j_call: TRBJ2-7; cdr3_nt: TGCGCCAGCAGACGACCTAGCGGGCATAATTCCTACGAGCAGTACTTC; cdr3_aa: CASRRPSGHNSYEQYF
d_call: TRBD2; clone_size: NA; v_call: TRBV20-1; j_call: TRBJ2-7; cdr3_nt: TGCAGTGCTAGATCCACCGGGACTAGCGATGAGCAGTACTTC; cdr3_aa: CSARSTGTSDEQYF
d_call: NA; clone_size: many; v_call: TRBV6-1; j_call: TRBJ1-1; cdr3_nt: TGTGCCAGCAGTGAAGCGGGGGGTAAGGCTGAAGCTTTCTTT; cdr3_aa: CASSEAGGKAEAFF
d_call: NA; clone_size: many; v_call: TRBV3-1; j_call: TRBJ1-2; cdr3_nt: TGTGCCAGCAGCCCAAGGAACCTTGGAGGCTACACCTTC; cdr3_aa: CASSPRNLGGYTF
d_call: TRBD2; clone_size: many; v_call: TRBV6-1; j_call: TRBJ2-3; cdr3_nt: TGTGCCAGCAAAACGGGAGGGCCTAATACGCAGTATTTT; cdr3_aa: CASKTGGPNTQYF
d_call: TRBD2; clone_size: many; v_call: TRBV12-3/TRBV12-4; j_call: TRBJ2-1; cdr3_nt: TGTGCCAGCAGCCCACTAGCGGGGGCTTACAATGAGCAGTTCTTC; cdr3_aa: CASSPLAGAYNEQFF
d_call: NA; clone_size: NA; v_call: TRBV27; j_call: TRBJ2-2; cdr3_nt: TGTGCCAGCAGCCCGGCCAGGGGTTGGGTCGGGGAGCTGTTTTTT; cdr3_aa: CASSPARGWVGELFF
d_call: NA; clone_size: few; v_call: TRBV3-1; j_call: TRBJ2-2; cdr3_nt: TGTGCCAGCAGCCAAGTAGCTCCCGGGGAGCTGTTTTTT; cdr3_aa: CASSQVAPGELFF
d_call: NA; clone_size: few; v_call: TRBV6-1; j_call: TRBJ1-4; cdr3_nt: TGTGCCAGCAGTGAAAGAGCAACTAATGAAAAACTGTTTTTT; cdr3_aa: CASSERATNEKLFF
d_call: TRBD2; clone_size: many; v_call: TRBV12-3/TRBV12-4; j_call: TRBJ2-5; cdr3_nt: TGTGCCAGCAGTAATAGCGGGAGAGGGACCCAGTACTTC; cdr3_aa: CASSNSGRGTQYF
d_call: TRBD1; clone_size: few; v_call: TRBV3-1; j_call: TRBJ2-7; cdr3_nt: TGTGCCAGCAGCTCACAGGGGGCTAGGGAGCAGTACTTC; cdr3_aa: CASSSQGAREQYF
d_call: TRBD2; clone_size: NA; v_call: TRBV6-1; j_call: TRBJ2-7; cdr3_nt: TGTGCCAGCATAGCTAGCGGGAGATACGAGCAGTACTTC; cdr3_aa: CASIASGRYEQYF
d_call: NA; clone_size: many; v_call: TRBV6-1; j_call: TRBJ2-2; cdr3_nt: TGTGCCAGCACCCGCGACGTCGGAGGAGGCACCGGGGAGCTGTTTTTT; cdr3_aa: CASTRDVGGGTGELFF
d_call: TRBD2; clone_size: many; v_call: TRBV6-2/TRBV6-3; j_call: TRBJ2-7; cdr3_nt: TGTGCCAGCAAACGGACTAGCGGAACCTACGAGCAGTACTTC; cdr3_aa: CASKRTSGTYEQYF
d_call: NA; clone_size: once; v_call: TRBV2; j_call: TRBJ1-1; cdr3_nt: TGTGCCAGCAGTGAAATGGGCCAGACGAACACTGAAGCTTTCTTT; cdr3_aa: CASSEMGQTNTEAFF
d_call: TRBD1; clone_size: many; v_call: TRBV7-9; j_call: TRBJ2-5; cdr3_nt: TGTGCCAGCACCAAGACAGGGGGCGACAGGGAGACCCAGTACTTC; cdr3_aa: CASTKTGGDRETQYF
d_call: TRBD2; clone_size: NA; v_call: TRBV10-3; j_call: TRBJ2-3; cdr3_nt: TGTGCCATCAGGGGGACTAGCGGGATTACTAGCACAGATACGCAGTATTTT; cdr3_aa: CAIRGTSGITSTDTQYF
d_call: NA; clone_size: NA; v_call: TRBV3-1; j_call: TRBJ2-7; cdr3_nt: TGTGCCAGCAGCCAAAATTTAGGCGAGCAGTACTTC; cdr3_aa: CASSQNLGEQYF
d_call: TRBD2; clone_size: few; v_call: TRBV9; j_call: TRBJ2-7; cdr3_nt: TGTGCCAGCAGCGTAGGGTCGCGGGAGGGCGGGCAGTACTTC; cdr3_aa: CASSVGSREGGQYF
d_call: NA; clone_size: many; v_call: TRBV9; j_call: TRBJ2-2; cdr3_nt: TGTGCCAGCAGCGTACAGGGGAGCGGGGAGCTGTTTTTT; cdr3_aa: CASSVQGSGELFF
d_call: NA; clone_size: NA; v_call: TRBV5-6; j_call: TRBJ2-4; cdr3_nt: TGTGCCAGCAGCTTTTTGGACTTAGCCAAAAACATTCAGTACTTC; cdr3_aa: CASSFLDLAKNIQYF
d_call: NA; clone_size: many; v_call: TRBV12-3/TRBV12-4; j_call: TRBJ1-1; cdr3_nt: TGTGCCAGCACCCGTGGGACTAACACTGAAGCTTTCTTT; cdr3_aa: CASTRGTNTEAFF
d_call: NA; clone_size: few; v_call: TRBV7-9; j_call: TRBJ2-4; cdr3_nt: TGTGCCAGCAGCTTGTACAACGCCAAAAACATTCAGTACTTC; cdr3_aa: CASSLYNAKNIQYF
d_call: TRBD1; clone_size: many; v_call: TRBV7-9; j_call: TRBJ1-1; cdr3_nt: TGTGCCAGCAGCCCAAGACAGGGTCTGAACACTGAAGCTTTCTTT; cdr3_aa: CASSPRQGLNTEAFF
d_call: NA; clone_size: few; v_call: TRBV6-1; j_call: TRBJ2-5; cdr3_nt: TGTGCCAGCAGTGATAGCGACCAAGAGACCCAGTACTTC; cdr3_aa: CASSDSDQETQYF
d_call: NA; clone_size: many; v_call: TRBV2; j_call: TRBJ2-3; cdr3_nt: TGTGCCAGCAGAACTTGGGACCCTCGATCCGGAGATACGCAGTATTTT; cdr3_aa: CASRTWDPRSGDTQYF
d_call: NA; clone_size: NA; v_call: TRBV4-1; j_call: TRBJ1-5; cdr3_nt: TGCGCCAGCAGCCAGATGGGACTGAACAATCAGCCCCAGCATTTT; cdr3_aa: CASSQMGLNNQPQHF
d_call: TRBD1; clone_size: once; v_call: TRBV12-3/TRBV12-4; j_call: TRBJ1-3; cdr3_nt: TGTGCCAGCAGAGGGACAGCCGCGGACACCATATATTTT; cdr3_aa: CASRGTAADTIYF
d_call: NA; clone_size: many; v_call: TRBV11-3; j_call: TRBJ2-3; cdr3_nt: TGTGCCAGCAGCTTCGTCGCGTGGGGAATCAAAATTAGCACAGATACGCAGTATTTT; cdr3_aa: CASSFVAWGIKISTDTQYF
d_call: NA; clone_size: many; v_call: TRBV30; j_call: TRBJ1-1; cdr3_nt: TGTGCCTGTACTCCTATTCCAGGGCTTAGTGAAGCTTTCTTT; cdr3_aa: CACTPIPGLSEAFF
d_call: TRBD1; clone_size: few; v_call: TRBV6-5; j_call: TRBJ1-6; cdr3_nt: TGTGCCAGCAGTTACTCTAGGGCAGGGGGAGGTAATTCACCCCTCCACTTT; cdr3_aa: CASSYSRAGGGNSPLHF
d_call: NA; clone_size: NA; v_call: TRBV7-3; j_call: TRBJ2-3; cdr3_nt: TGTGCCAGCAGCCCGACCGGGACCGGAGATACGCAGTATTTT; cdr3_aa: CASSPTGTGDTQYF
d_call: TRBD2; clone_size: NA; v_call: TRBV15; j_call: TRBJ2-1; cdr3_nt: TGTGCCACCAGGAAGGGACTAGAGAACAATGAGCAGTTCTTC; cdr3_aa: CATRKGLENNEQFF
d_call: NA; clone_size: many; v_call: TRBV11-3; j_call: TRBJ2-6; cdr3_nt: TGTGCCAGCAGCTCCCCAGGAGGTGGGGCCAACGTCCTGACTTTC; cdr3_aa: CASSSPGGGANVLTF
d_call: TRBD2; clone_size: few; v_call: TRBV19; j_call: TRBJ2-7; cdr3_nt: TGTGCCAGTAGTATATGGGGGGGTCTAAAGGAGCAGTACTTC; cdr3_aa: CASSIWGGLKEQYF
d_call: NA; clone_size: few; v_call: TRBV20-1; j_call: TRBJ1-2; cdr3_nt: TGCAGTGCTAGTAGTCAGGGCGGGAGCTACACCTTC; cdr3_aa: CSASSQGGSYTF
d_call: NA; clone_size: few; v_call: TRBV27; j_call: TRBJ1-5; cdr3_nt: TGTGCCAGCGGGGGGGGAGGATTAAAGGAGCCCCAGCATTTT; cdr3_aa: CASGGGGLKEPQHF
d_call: TRBD2; clone_size: NA; v_call: TRBV19; j_call: TRBJ2-1; cdr3_nt: TGTGCCAGTAGTATTCGTTCTAGCGGCACGCTCAATGAGCAGTTCTTC; cdr3_aa: CASSIRSSGTLNEQFF
d_call: NA; clone_size: few; v_call: TRBV18; j_call: TRBJ2-2; cdr3_nt: TGTGCCAGCTCACCAAATGAGGTGGGAAGCGTCGGGGAGCTGTTTTTT; cdr3_aa: CASSPNEVGSVGELFF
d_call: TRBD2; clone_size: NA; v_call: TRBV7-9; j_call: TRBJ2-2; cdr3_nt: TGTGCCAGCAGAGCCGGACTAGCCGAGGCCGGGGAGCTGTTTTTT; cdr3_aa: CASRAGLAEAGELFF